This T cell receptor beta chain was identified in a study of T cell changes during pregnancy in multiple sclerosis. Clones were sequenced by immunoSEQ multiplex PCR, and TCRdb holds only the in-frame ones, with some missing. The sample carries 100,000 or so clones, nearly 95% recorded once. In germline, CDR1 is SNHLY, CDR2 FYNNEI. V lost 6 bases and J lost 0, with 11 bases in between. The CDR3 has 14 residues. The source material was peripheral blood, sampled after pregnancy. The clonotype was recovered from a female donor in good health, enrolled as a control in a pregnancy study. The chain is built from TRBV2 and TRBJ1-2; TRBD1 is a possible D gene (5 bases). CDR3 bases: TGTGCCAGCAGCGGGGGACGGACTAACTATGGCTACACCTTC. Translation: CASSGGRTNYGYTF.